This T cell receptor beta chain derives from a study of early T cells in non-severe SARS-CoV-2 infection. TCRdb passed the 5' RACE reads through MiXCR, listing each CDR3 protein once. The sample records 70,000 to 85,000 distinct CDR3 sequences, less than 15% being singletons. Deletions cut 0 bases from V and 4 bases from J, with 10 bases between. CDR1 and CDR2 from the germline V gene are SGHRS and YFSETQ. This CDR3 is built from 14 residues. The specimen sequenced was whole blood. This chain joins TRBV5-1 and TRBJ2-5; D uncertain. The TCR was taken from an adult who was a healthcare worker with PCR-confirmed SARS-CoV-2 infection or an uninfected control (not recorded which). CDR3 loop: CASSLGGRAETQYF. The CDR3 DNA reads TGCGCCAGCAGCTTGGGCGGCCGGGCAGAGACCCAGTACTTC.